The sample holds a few counts of the clone carrying this TCR beta chain. What it binds is not known. This sample was included in a study of long-term antiretroviral therapy in people with HIV. The assay, immunoSEQ v3.0, was run at survey level. This table comes from immunoSEQ multiplex PCR, and its TCRdb copy is limited to in-frame clones, with some not included. The sample shows 25,000 to 30,000 clones, over 80% of them seen only once. Regarding the study as a whole: Before ART, certain clones expanded, and these dominated the repertoire at all time points. In HIV, the repertoires covered a tighter span of CDR3 lengths than in controls.

The study drew at least one pre-ART and at least two post-ART PBMC samples from every donor. Everyone in the study who had HIV was treated in the United States. This CDR3 is 14 amino acids long. Germline assignment: CDR1 SEHNR and CDR2 FQNEAQ (reference sequence). Deletions cut 5 bases from V and 2 bases from J, with 12 bases between. The specimen comprised unsorted PBMCs, sampled 0.4 years after starting antiretroviral therapy. The receptor comes from a man aged 18 to 35 with HIV. This rearrangement joins TRBV7-9 to TRBJ1-2; D not certain. The CDR3 spells CASSLRAGNYGYTF. CDR3 DNA: TGTGCCAGCAGCCTCCGGGCCGGAAACTATGGCTACACCTTC.